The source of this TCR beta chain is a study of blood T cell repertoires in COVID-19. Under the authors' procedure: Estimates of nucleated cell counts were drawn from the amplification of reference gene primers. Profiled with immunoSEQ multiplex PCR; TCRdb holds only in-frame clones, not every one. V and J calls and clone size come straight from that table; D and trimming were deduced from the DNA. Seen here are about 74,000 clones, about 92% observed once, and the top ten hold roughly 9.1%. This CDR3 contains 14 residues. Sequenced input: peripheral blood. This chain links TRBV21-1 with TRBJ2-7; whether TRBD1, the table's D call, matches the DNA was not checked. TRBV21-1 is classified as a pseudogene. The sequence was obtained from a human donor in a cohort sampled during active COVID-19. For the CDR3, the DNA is TGTGCCAGCAGCCAAGGGGCACGAGAGTACGAGCAGTACTTC. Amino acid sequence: CASSQGAREYEQYF.